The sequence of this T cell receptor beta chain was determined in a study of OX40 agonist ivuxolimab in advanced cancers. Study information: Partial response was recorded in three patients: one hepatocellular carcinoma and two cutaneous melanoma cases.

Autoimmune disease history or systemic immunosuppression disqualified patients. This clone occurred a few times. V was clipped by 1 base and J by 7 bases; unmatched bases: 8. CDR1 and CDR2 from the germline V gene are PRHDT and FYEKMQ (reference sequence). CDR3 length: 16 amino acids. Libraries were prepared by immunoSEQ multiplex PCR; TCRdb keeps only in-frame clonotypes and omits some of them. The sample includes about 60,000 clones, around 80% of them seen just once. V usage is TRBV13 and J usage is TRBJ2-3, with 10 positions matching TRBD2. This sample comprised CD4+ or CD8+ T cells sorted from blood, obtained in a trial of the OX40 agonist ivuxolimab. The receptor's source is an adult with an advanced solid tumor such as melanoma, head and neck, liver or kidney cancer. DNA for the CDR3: TGTGCCAGCAGCTTAGTTCCTAGCGGGAGTGGAAATACGCAGTATTTT. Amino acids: CASSLVPSGSGNTQYF.